These T cell receptor beta chains were read from a single sample in a study of shared clonotypes between healthy human individuals. Assay: immunoSEQ multiplex PCR; the TCRdb copy retains only in-frame clones and omits some. The table includes more than 2,000,000 clones, about 92% detected once. What was sequenced was naive CD4+ T cells from PBMCs. The receptors stem from a man aged 18 to 30 in good health. Some clones in this sample may be carry-over from other donors' samples. Each CDR3 is given with its conserved first and last residue.

TRBV5-1	15	TRBJ2-1	CASSFSGSPPNEQFF
TRBV7-9	16	TRBJ2-3	CASSLRLAGRTDTQYF
TRBV5-5	15	TRBJ1-5	CASSLFTNSNQPQHF
TRBV10-3	17	TRBJ2-7	CAISDSPGQGNSYEQYF
TRBV28	12	TRBJ2-2	CASSFIVGELFF
TRBV6-5	14	TRBJ2-7	CASSPPGGFYEQYF
TRBV5-4	13	TRBJ2-7	CASSLPTSYEQYF
TRBV11-2	13	TRBJ1-2	CASRQTAGNGYTF
TRBV4-2	14	TRBJ2-2	CASSQDWGTGELFF
TRBV28	13	TRBJ2-7	CASRRAYPYEQYF
TRBV25-1	15	TRBJ2-3	CASSAWGSGTDTQYF
TRBV5-6	15	TRBJ2-7	CASSSGTGITYEQYF
TRBV28	13	TRBJ2-1	CATQGGPYNEQFF